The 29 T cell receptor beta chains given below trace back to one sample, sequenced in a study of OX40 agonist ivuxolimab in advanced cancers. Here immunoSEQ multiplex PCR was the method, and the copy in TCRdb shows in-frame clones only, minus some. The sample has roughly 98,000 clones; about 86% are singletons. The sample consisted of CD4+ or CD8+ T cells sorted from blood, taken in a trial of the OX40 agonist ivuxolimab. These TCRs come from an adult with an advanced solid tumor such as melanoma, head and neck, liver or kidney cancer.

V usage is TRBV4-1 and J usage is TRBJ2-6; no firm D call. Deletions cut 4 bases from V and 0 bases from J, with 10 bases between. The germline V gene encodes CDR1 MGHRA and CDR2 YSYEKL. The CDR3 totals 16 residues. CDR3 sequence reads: CASSLLPSSGANVLTF. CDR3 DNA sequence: TGCGCCAGCAGCCTTCTACCGAGCTCTGGGGCCAACGTCCTGACTTTC.

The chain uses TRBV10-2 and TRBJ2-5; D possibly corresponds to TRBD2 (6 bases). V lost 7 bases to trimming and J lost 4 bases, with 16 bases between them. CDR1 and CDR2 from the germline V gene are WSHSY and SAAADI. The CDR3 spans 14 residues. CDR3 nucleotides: TGCGCCAGCAAGAAGGATTGGGGACTAGAGACCCAGTACTTC. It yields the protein CASKKDWGLETQYF.

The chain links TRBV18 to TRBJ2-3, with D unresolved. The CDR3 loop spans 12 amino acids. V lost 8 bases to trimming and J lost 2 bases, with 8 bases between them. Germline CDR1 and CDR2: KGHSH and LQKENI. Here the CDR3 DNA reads TGTGCCAGCCAGATGTACACAGATACGCAGTATTTT. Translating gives CASQMYTDTQYF. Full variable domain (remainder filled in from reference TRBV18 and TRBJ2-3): NAGVMQNPRHLVRRRGQEARLRCSPMKGHSHVYWYRQLPEEGLKFMVYLQKENIIDESGMPKERFSAEFPKEGPSILRIQQVVRGDSAAYFCASQMYTDTQYFGPGTRLTVL.

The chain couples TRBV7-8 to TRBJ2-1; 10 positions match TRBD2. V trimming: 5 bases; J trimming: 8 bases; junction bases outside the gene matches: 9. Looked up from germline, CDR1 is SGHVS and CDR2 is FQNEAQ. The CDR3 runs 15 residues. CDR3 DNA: TGTGCCAGCAGCCGGCGCACTAGCGGGGAGGATGAGCAGTTCTTC. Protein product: CASSRRTSGEDEQFF.

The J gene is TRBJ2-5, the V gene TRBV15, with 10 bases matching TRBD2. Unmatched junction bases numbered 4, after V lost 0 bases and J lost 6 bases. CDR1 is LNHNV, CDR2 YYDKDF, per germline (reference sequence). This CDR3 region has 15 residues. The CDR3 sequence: CATSRESGRGQTQYF. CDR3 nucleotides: TGTGCCACCAGCAGAGAAAGCGGGAGGGGACAGACCCAGTACTTC.

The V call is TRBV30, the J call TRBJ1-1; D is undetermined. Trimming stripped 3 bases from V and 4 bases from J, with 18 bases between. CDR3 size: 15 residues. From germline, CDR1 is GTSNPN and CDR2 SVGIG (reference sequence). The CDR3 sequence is CAWRPVPVPITEAFF. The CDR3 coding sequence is TGTGCCTGGAGACCCGTACCGGTCCCGATCACTGAAGCTTTCTTT.

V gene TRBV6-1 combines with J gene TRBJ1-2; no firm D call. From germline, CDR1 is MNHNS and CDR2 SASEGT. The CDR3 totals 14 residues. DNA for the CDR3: TGTGTCACTCACCCGGCTGCCCAGTATGGTGGCTACACCTTC. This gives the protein CVTHPAAQYGGYTF.

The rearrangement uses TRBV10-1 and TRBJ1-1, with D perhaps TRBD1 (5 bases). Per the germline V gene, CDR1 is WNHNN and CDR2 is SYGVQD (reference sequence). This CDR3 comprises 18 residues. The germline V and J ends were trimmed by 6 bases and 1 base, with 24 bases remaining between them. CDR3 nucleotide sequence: TGCGCCAGCAGCCGAGCACGGTTTTTAGGGGTTAAGAACACTGAAGCTTTCTTT. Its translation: CASSRARFLGVKNTEAFF.

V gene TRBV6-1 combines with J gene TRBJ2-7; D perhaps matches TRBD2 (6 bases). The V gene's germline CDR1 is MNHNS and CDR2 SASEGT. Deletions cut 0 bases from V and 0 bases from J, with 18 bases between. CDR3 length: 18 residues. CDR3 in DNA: TGTGCCAGCAGTGAAGCGGTCCGGGGGACCGGAAGCTCCTACGAGCAGTACTTC. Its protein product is CASSEAVRGTGSSYEQYF.

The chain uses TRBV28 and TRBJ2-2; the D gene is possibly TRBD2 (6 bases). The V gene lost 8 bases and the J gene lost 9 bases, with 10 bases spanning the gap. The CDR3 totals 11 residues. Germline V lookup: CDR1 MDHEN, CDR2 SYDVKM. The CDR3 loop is CASGGRRELFF. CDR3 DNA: TGTGCCAGCGGGGGGAGACGGGAGCTGTTTTTT.

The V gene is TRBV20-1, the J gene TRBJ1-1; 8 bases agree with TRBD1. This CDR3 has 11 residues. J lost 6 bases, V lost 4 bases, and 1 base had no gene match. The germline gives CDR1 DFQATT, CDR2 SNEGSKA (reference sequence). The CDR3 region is CSANRGSEAFF. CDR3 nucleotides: TGCAGTGCTAACAGGGGGTCTGAAGCTTTCTTT.

The DNA of the CDR3 is TGTGCCAGCATAGCCGGGACATTAAACTATGGCTACACCTTC. Protein product: CASIAGTLNYGYTF. This sequence joins TRBV28 and TRBJ1-2; a possible D gene is TRBD1 (6 bases). Trimming cost V 7 bases and J 2 bases, with 14 bases left between them. The germline V gene encodes CDR1 MDHEN and CDR2 SYDVKM. The length of the CDR3 is 14 residues.

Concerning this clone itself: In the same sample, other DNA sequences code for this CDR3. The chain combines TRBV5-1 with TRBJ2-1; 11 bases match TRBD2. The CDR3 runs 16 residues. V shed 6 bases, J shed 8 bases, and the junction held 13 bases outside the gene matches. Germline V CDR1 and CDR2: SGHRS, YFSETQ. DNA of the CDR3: TGCGCCAGCATCCCCGCCGGGACTAGCGGTAGCCATGAGCAGTTCTTC. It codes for CASIPAGTSGSHEQFF.

Written as DNA, the CDR3 is TGTGCCAGCAGCCCCCAGGGGGGGATGGGTGGGGAGCAGTTCTTC. Amino acid sequence: CASSPQGGMGGEQFF. J is TRBJ2-1 and V is TRBV9; D might be TRBD1 or TRBD2, each matching 7 bases. CDR3 size: 15 residues. V was trimmed by 4 bases and J by 10 bases, leaving 21 bases between them. The V gene's germline CDR1 is SGDLS and CDR2 YYNGEE. The complete variable domain, with remaining parts taken from reference TRBV9 and TRBJ2-1, reads DSGVTQTPKHLITATGQRVTLRCSPRSGDLSVYWYQQSLDQGLQFLIQYYNGEERAKGNILERFSAQQFPDLHSELNLSSLELGDSALYFCASSPQGGMGGEQFFGPGTRLTVL.

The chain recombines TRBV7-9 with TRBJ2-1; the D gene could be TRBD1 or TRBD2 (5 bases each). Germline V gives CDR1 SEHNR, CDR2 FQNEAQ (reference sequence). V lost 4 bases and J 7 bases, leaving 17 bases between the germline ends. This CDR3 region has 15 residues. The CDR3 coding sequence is TGTGCCAGCAGCTCCGGGACGGATTACAGGAATGAGCAGTTCTTC. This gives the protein CASSSGTDYRNEQFF.

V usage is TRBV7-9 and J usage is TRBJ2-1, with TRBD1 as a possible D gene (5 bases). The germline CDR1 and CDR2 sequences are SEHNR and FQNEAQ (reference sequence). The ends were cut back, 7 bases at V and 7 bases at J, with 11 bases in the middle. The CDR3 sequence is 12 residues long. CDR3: CASTYRQNEQFF. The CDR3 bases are TGTGCCAGCACCTACCGACAGAATGAGCAGTTCTTC. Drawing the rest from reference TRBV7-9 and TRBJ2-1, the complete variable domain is DTGVSQNPRHKITKRGQNVTFRCDPISEHNRLYWYRQTLGQGPEFLTYFQNEAQLEKSRLLSDRFSAERPKGSFSTLEIQRTEQGDSAMYLCASTYRQNEQFFGPGTRLTVL.

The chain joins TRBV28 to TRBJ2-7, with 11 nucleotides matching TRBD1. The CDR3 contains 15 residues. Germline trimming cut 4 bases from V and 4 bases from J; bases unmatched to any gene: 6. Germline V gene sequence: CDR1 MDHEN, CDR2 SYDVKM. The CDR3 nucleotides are TGTGCCAGCAGTTCGGGACAGGGGGTGAAATACGAGCAGTACTTC. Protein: CASSSGQGVKYEQYF.

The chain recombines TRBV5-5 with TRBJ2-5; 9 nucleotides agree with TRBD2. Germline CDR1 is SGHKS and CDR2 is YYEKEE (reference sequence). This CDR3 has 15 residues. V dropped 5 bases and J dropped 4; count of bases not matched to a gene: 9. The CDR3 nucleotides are TGTGCCAGCAGTCCCATAGCGGGGGCCGGAGAGACCCAGTACTTC. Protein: CASSPIAGAGETQYF.

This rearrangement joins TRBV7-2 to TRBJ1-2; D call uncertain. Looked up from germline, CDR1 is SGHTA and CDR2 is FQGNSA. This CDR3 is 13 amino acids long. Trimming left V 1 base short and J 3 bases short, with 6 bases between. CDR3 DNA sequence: TGTGCCAGCAGCTTAGACTCCGACTATGGCTACACCTTC. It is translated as CASSLDSDYGYTF. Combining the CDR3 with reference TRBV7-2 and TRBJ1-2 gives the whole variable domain GAGVSQSPSNKVTEKGKDVELRCDPISGHTALYWYRQSLGQGLEFLIYFQGNSAPDKSGLPSDRFSAERTGGSVSTLTIQRTQQEDSAVYLCASSLDSDYGYTFGSGTRLTVV.

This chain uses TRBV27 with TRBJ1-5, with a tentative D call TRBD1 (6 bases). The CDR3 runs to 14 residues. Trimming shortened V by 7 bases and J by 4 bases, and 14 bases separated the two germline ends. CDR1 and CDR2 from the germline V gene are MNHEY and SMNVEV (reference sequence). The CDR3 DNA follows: TGTGCCAGCAAAGGGACAAGGGGTAATCAGCCCCAGCATTTT. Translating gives CASKGTRGNQPQHF.

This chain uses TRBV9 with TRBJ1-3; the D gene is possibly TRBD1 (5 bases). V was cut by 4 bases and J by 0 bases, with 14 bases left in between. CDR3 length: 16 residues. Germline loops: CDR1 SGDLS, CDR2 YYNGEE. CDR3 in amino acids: CASSYRDRNSGNTIYF. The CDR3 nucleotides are TGTGCCAGCAGCTACCGGGACCGAAACTCTGGAAACACCATATATTTT.

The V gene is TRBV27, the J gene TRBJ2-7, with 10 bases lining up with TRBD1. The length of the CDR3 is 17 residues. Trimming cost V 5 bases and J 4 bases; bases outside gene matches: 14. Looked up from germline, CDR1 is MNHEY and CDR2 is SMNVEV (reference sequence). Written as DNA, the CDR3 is TGTGCCAGCAGTCCAAGGATACGACAGGGGGCGATGTACGAGCAGTACTTC. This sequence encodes CASSPRIRQGAMYEQYF.

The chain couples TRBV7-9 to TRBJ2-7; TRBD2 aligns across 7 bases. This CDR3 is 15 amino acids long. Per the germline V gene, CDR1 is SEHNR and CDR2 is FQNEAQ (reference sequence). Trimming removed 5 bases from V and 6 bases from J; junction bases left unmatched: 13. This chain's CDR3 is CASSHQRDGSGEQYF. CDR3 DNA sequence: TGTGCCAGCAGCCATCAGCGGGACGGGTCCGGCGAGCAGTACTTC.

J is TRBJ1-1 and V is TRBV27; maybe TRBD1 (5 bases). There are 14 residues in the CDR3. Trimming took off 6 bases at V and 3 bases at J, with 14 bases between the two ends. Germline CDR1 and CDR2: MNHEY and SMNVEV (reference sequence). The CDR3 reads CASRFGGTYTEAFF. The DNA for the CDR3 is TGTGCCAGCAGATTCGGGGGGACGTACACTGAAGCTTTCTTT.

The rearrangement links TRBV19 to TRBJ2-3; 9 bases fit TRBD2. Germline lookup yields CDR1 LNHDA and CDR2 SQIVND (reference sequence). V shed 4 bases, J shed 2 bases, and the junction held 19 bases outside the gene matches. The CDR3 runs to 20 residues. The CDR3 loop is CASSNPRRGGRARYTDTQYF. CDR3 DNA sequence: TGTGCCAGTAGTAACCCTCGACGAGGCGGGAGGGCACGTTACACAGATACGCAGTATTTT.

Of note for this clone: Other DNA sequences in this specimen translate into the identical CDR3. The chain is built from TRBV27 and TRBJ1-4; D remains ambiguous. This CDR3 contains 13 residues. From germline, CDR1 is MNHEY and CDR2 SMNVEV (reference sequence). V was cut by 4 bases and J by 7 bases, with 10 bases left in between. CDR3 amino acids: CASSYRAFEKLFF. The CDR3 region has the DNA TGTGCCAGCAGTTACCGGGCGTTTGAAAAACTGTTTTTT.

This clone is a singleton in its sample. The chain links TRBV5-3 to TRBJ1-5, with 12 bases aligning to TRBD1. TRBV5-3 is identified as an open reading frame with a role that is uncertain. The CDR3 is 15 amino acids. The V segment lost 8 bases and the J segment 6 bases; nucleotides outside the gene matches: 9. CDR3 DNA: TGTGCCAGCAGCGGGACAGGGGGCTCCGGTCAGCCCCAGCATTTT. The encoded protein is CASSGTGGSGQPQHF.

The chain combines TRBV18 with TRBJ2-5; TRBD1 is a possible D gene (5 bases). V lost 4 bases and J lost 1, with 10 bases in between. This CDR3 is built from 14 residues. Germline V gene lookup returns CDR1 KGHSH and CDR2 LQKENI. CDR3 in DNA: TGTGCCAGCTCACTACAGGTACTCCAAGAGACCCAGTACTTC. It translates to CASSLQVLQETQYF.

Here the CDR3 DNA reads TGCGCCAGCAGTTTAGAGAGGGGGCGTACCGGGGAGCTGTTTTTT. Protein sequence: CASSLERGRTGELFF. V gene TRBV5-1 combines with J gene TRBJ2-2; 7 nucleotides align to TRBD1. The V gene's germline CDR1 is SGHRS and CDR2 YFSETQ. This CDR3 region has 15 residues. V trimming: 5 bases; J trimming: 5 bases; junction bases outside the gene matches: 9.